Listed here are 18 T cell receptor beta chains from one sample, sequenced in a study of cytomegalovirus exposure and HLA in healthy donors. PCR employed 60 Vbeta and 13 Jbeta primers. Method: immunoSEQ multiplex PCR; TCRdb's copy keeps in-frame clones and lacks some. The table shows around 170,000 clones, with roughly four fifths occurring only once. What was sequenced was PBMCs. All receptors derive from a woman aged 45-65 years in good health and CMV-seronegative.

This rearrangement joins TRBV7-9 to TRBJ2-5, with D tentatively TRBD1 (5 bases). The CDR3 has 15 residues. The V end was cut by 5 bases, the J end by 0 bases, with 13 bases between. The germline gives CDR1 SEHNR, CDR2 FQNEAQ (reference sequence). The CDR3 DNA is TGTGCCAGCAGCCGACACCGGACAAACCAAGAGACCCAGTACTTC. Amino acid sequence: CASSRHRTNQETQYF.

The chain employs TRBV2 and TRBJ1-2, with D tentatively TRBD1 (5 bases). V dropped 8 bases and J dropped 8 bases, with 18 bases sitting between them. This CDR3 is 13 amino acids long. The germline gives CDR1 SNHLY, CDR2 FYNNEI. The CDR3 is CASLPAPRVGYTF. DNA of the CDR3: TGTGCCAGCCTACCGGCACCCAGGGTCGGCTACACCTTC.

V gene TRBV28 combines with J gene TRBJ2-7; the D gene is possibly TRBD1 (6 bases). Germline CDR1 reads MDHEN; CDR2 reads SYDVKM. The CDR3 has 15 residues. Trimming cost V 5 bases and J 2 bases, with 16 bases left between them. The CDR3 DNA reads TGTGCCAGCAGTCTTCTCGGGACAAACACCTACGAGCAGTACTTC. Protein sequence: CASSLLGTNTYEQYF. Drawing the rest from reference TRBV28 and TRBJ2-7, the complete variable domain is DVKVTQSSRYLVKRTGEKVFLECVQDMDHENMFWYRQDPGLGLRLIYFSYDVKMKEKGDIPEGYSVSREKKERFSLILESASTNQTSMYLCASSLLGTNTYEQYFGPGTRLTVT.

The chain's CDR3 is CASSAWGVWEQYF. The CDR3 nucleotides are TGTGCCAGCAGCGCCTGGGGGGTGTGGGAGCAGTACTTC. V and J are TRBV7-9 and TRBJ2-7; the D gene is possibly TRBD2 (6 bases). V shed 5 bases and J shed 7 bases, with 15 bases lying between them. This CDR3 is 13 amino acids long. The germline V gene encodes CDR1 SEHNR and CDR2 FQNEAQ (reference sequence).

The genes are TRBV6-1 and TRBJ2-7; 15 nucleotides align to TRBD2. Germline trimming cut 6 bases from V and 5 bases from J; bases unmatched to any gene: 5. Germline values: CDR1 MNHNS, CDR2 SASEGT. CDR3 length equals 15 residues. As DNA, the CDR3 is TGTGCCAGCAGGGGGGGACTAGCGGGAGGACACGAGCAGTACTTC. This translates into CASRGGLAGGHEQYF.

This clone was detected only once. Distinct nucleotide sequences in the sample also encode this CDR3. The V gene is TRBV9, the J gene TRBJ2-3, with D possibly being TRBD1 (6 bases). This CDR3 has 15 residues. Trimming left V 5 bases short and J 4 bases short, with 17 bases between. Germline loops: CDR1 SGDLS, CDR2 YYNGEE. The CDR3 DNA reads as TGTGCCAGCAGTGTGAGGCCGAAGGGGGCAGATACGCAGTATTTT. It translates to CASSVRPKGADTQYF.

The rearrangement joins TRBV6-1 to TRBJ2-7, with D maybe TRBD2 (5 bases). The germline gives CDR1 MNHNS, CDR2 SASEGT. The CDR3 spans 14 residues. Trimming left V 6 bases short and J 2 bases short, with 14 bases between. For the CDR3, the DNA is TGTGCCAGCAGAACGACCGGGATGACCTACGAGCAGTACTTC. Translating gives CASRTTGMTYEQYF.

CDR3 sequence reads: CATSRDVDRDLSGNTIYF. The CDR3 DNA reads as TGTGCCACCAGCAGAGATGTGGACAGGGACCTCTCTGGAAACACCATATATTTT. The J gene is TRBJ1-3, the V gene TRBV15; 8 bases are shared with TRBD1. Germline loops: CDR1 LNHNV, CDR2 YYDKDF (reference sequence). This CDR3 is built from 18 residues. Trimming at V came to 0 bases and at J to 0 bases, leaving 7 bases not matched to a gene.

This clone has a single count. The chain has TRBV5-4 and TRBJ2-5; D not certain. The DNA end is more similar to TRBJ2-7, so the J call may be wrong. Germline V gives CDR1 SGHNT, CDR2 YYREEE (reference sequence). This CDR3 contains 12 residues. The CDR3: CASSSSSYEQYF. The CDR3 DNA follows: TGTGCCAGCAGTTCGTCTTCCTACGAGCAGTACTTC.

This clone occurred once. CDR3 bases: TGTGCCTGCCGGGACAGGGGCCCCGTCGAGCAGTACTTC. The encoded protein is CACRDRGPVEQYF. The V and J genes are TRBV30 and TRBJ2-7; TRBD1 agrees at 10 bases. The germline V gene has CDR1 GTSNPN and CDR2 SVGIG (reference sequence). V lost 6 bases and J lost 6; bases outside the gene matches: 8. The CDR3 length is 13 residues.

The gene calls are TRBV2 and TRBJ1-2; 7 bases align to TRBD1. The CDR3 runs 13 residues. Looked up from germline, CDR1 is SNHLY and CDR2 is FYNNEI. V shed 6 bases, J shed 7 bases, and the junction held 8 bases outside the gene matches. CDR3 nucleotides: TGTGCCAGCAGGAAGGGGGCGCTTGGTGGCTACACCTTC. Protein product: CASRKGALGGYTF.

The chain couples TRBV7-2 to TRBJ1-2, with TRBD1 matching 9 bases. V trimming: 1 base; J trimming: 6 bases; junction bases outside the gene matches: 9. Looked up from germline, CDR1 is SGHTA and CDR2 is FQGNSA. This CDR3 contains 16 residues. The DNA for the CDR3 is TGTGCCAGCAGCTTAGTAGGCAGGGACAGGGCGAATGGCTACACCTTC. Protein sequence: CASSLVGRDRANGYTF.

V is TRBV6-4 and J is TRBJ1-2; D remains ambiguous. Trimming took off 3 bases at V and 5 bases at J, with 13 bases between the two ends. Looked up from germline, CDR1 is MRHNA and CDR2 is SNTAGT. The CDR3 loop spans 14 amino acids. This CDR3 reads CASSEEGLGYGYTF. The CDR3 bases are TGTGCCAGCAGTGAGGAGGGTTTAGGGTATGGCTACACCTTC.

The chain has TRBV5-1 and TRBJ2-1; possible D gene TRBD2, 6 bases. The germline V and J ends were trimmed by 2 bases and 6 bases, with 9 bases remaining between them. This CDR3 has 13 amino acids. From germline, CDR1 is SGHRS and CDR2 YFSETQ. CDR3 coding DNA: TGCGCCAGCAGCTTTGGTAGCGGCAATGAGCAGTTCTTC. It encodes CASSFGSGNEQFF.

In this sample, this clone turned up once. The V call is TRBV19, the J call TRBJ2-2; TRBD2 matches 8 bases. CDR1 is LNHDA, CDR2 SQIVND, per germline (reference sequence). The CDR3 loop spans 16 amino acids. After removal of 3 bases from V and 6 bases from J, the junction contained 9 bases not matched to a gene. The CDR3: CASSIFLTSASGELFF. The CDR3 bases are TGTGCCAGTAGTATTTTTTTGACTAGCGCTTCCGGGGAGCTGTTTTTT. Full variable domain (rest looked up from reference TRBV19 and TRBJ2-2): DGGITQSPKYLFRKEGQNVTLSCEQNLNHDAMYWYRQDPGQGLRLIYYSQIVNDFQKGDIAEGYSVSREKKESFPLTVTSAQKNPTAFYLCASSIFLTSASGELFFGEGSRLTVL.

The chain carries TRBV29-1 and TRBJ1-1, with D perhaps TRBD1 (5 bases). The CDR3 totals 12 residues. The germline V and J ends were trimmed by 6 bases and 0 bases, with 8 bases remaining between them. In germline, CDR1 is SQVTM, CDR2 ANQGSEA. The CDR3 here is CSVDSMNTEAFF. CDR3 DNA: TGCAGCGTCGACAGCATGAACACTGAAGCTTTCTTT.

In its sample, this clone was seen once. The genes are TRBV7-2 and TRBJ2-7; tentative D call: TRBD2 (6 bases). From germline, CDR1 is SGHTA and CDR2 FQGNSA. There are 15 residues in the CDR3. Trimming cost V 5 bases and J 1 base, with 15 bases left between them. CDR3 sequence: CASSPRRVASYEQYF. CDR3 nucleotides: TGTGCCAGCAGCCCTAGGAGGGTGGCTTCCTACGAGCAGTACTTC.

The chain carries TRBV27 and TRBJ2-7, with 9 bases matching TRBD2. The CDR3 spans 15 residues. Germline V CDR1 and CDR2: MNHEY, SMNVEV (reference sequence). The V segment lost 2 bases and the J segment 2 bases; nucleotides outside the gene matches: 4. The CDR3 sequence: CASSLGVAGAYEQYF. The CDR3 DNA sequence: TGTGCCAGCAGTTTAGGGGTAGCGGGGGCCTACGAGCAGTACTTC.